The 9 T cell receptor beta chains presented below share a single source sample, sequenced in a study of graft-versus-host responses after intestinal transplantation. Profiling relied on immunoSEQ multiplex PCR, and the TCRdb table lists in-frame clones only, not all of them. The table records around 130,000 clones, more than 80% of them present only once. No antigen has been identified for these receptors. Sequencing was performed on unstimulated CD4+ T cells sorted from spleen or lymph node cells, taken before intestinal transplant. Receptor source: a human donor who received an intestinal transplant.

V usage is TRBV25-1 and J usage is TRBJ1-2, with a possible D match to TRBD1 (6 bases). The CDR3 is 16 amino acids. Germline V gene data show CDR1 as MGHDK and CDR2 as SYGVNS. Trimming pared 3 bases from V and 8 bases from J, leaving 22 bases between. CDR3 amino acids: CASSDPHTYRERGYTF. The CDR3 DNA reads as TGTGCCAGCAGTGACCCCCATACCTACAGGGAAAGGGGCTACACCTTC.

As DNA, the CDR3 is TGTGCCAGCAGCTTAGTACGGGGGGGCCAGGAGACCCAGTACTTC. It codes for CASSLVRGGQETQYF. V gene TRBV7-9 combines with J gene TRBJ2-5; TRBD2 agrees at 8 bases. After removal of 1 base from V and 5 bases from J, the junction contained 6 bases not matched to a gene. Germline CDR1 is SEHNR and CDR2 is FQNEAQ (reference sequence). The CDR3 consists of 15 residues.

This chain connects TRBV27 to TRBJ1-3; 9 bases are shared with TRBD1. V lost 5 bases and J lost 7; bases outside the gene matches: 9. The CDR3 has 15 residues. Germline V gives CDR1 MNHEY, CDR2 SMNVEV (reference sequence). The CDR3 loop is CASSTRQGGLNTIYF. As DNA, the CDR3 is TGTGCCAGCAGTACCCGACAGGGGGGGTTGAACACCATATATTTT.

This chain connects TRBV19 to TRBJ2-7; 11 bases fit TRBD1. With 3 bases clipped from V and 3 bases from J, the junction kept 4 bases outside the gene matches. Germline V gene data show CDR1 as LNHDA and CDR2 as SQIVND (reference sequence). The CDR3 is 15 amino acids. The CDR3 sequence is CASSISGQGVYEQYF. In DNA, the CDR3 is TGTGCCAGTAGTATCTCGGGACAGGGGGTCTACGAGCAGTACTTC.

The rearrangement uses TRBV7-9 and TRBJ1-2; possibly TRBD1 for D (6 bases). V shed 7 bases and J shed 0 bases, with 12 bases lying between them. This CDR3 is 14 amino acids long. Germline loops: CDR1 SEHNR, CDR2 FQNEAQ (reference sequence). CDR3 protein: CASISTGSNYGYTF. The CDR3 coding sequence is TGTGCCAGCATTTCGACAGGTTCTAACTATGGCTACACCTTC.

The chain combines TRBV7-8 with TRBJ2-7; TRBD2 aligns across 8 bases. Germline CDR1 and CDR2: SGHVS and FQNEAQ. Germline trimming cut 2 bases from V and 3 bases from J; bases unmatched to any gene: 6. The CDR3 totals 15 residues. The CDR3 spells CASSLNTGGGYEQYF. The CDR3 nucleotides read TGTGCCAGCAGCTTAAATACGGGAGGGGGCTACGAGCAGTACTTC.

CDR3 in DNA: TGCGCCAGCAGCCTCCCAGGACTAGCGGGGGGGTACAATGAGCAGTTCTTC. Protein product: CASSLPGLAGGYNEQFF. The chain recombines TRBV5-1 with TRBJ2-1; TRBD2 matches 15 bases. Germline values: CDR1 SGHRS, CDR2 YFSETQ. Trimming cost V 4 bases and J 4 bases; bases outside gene matches: 6. CDR3 length: 17 residues.

Comment on this clone: This specimen includes other DNA sequences encoding the same CDR3. The rearrangement joins TRBV15 to TRBJ2-7; the match to TRBD1 covers 11 bases. V gave up 3 bases and J gave up 3 bases; unmatched junction bases: 1. The CDR3 length is 14 residues. Germline CDR1 reads LNHNV; CDR2 reads YYDKDF (reference sequence). CDR3 loop: CATSRDRGLYEQYF. The DNA for the CDR3 is TGTGCCACCAGCAGGGACAGGGGGCTCTACGAGCAGTACTTC.

The chain combines TRBV7-6 with TRBJ1-1; 7 bases match TRBD1. The CDR3 has 14 residues. Germline V gene sequence: CDR1 SGHVS, CDR2 FNYEAQ. V shed 5 bases, J shed 1 base, and the junction held 4 bases outside the gene matches. CDR3 bases: TGTGCCAGCAGCCCGCGGACAGGGAACACTGAAGCTTTCTTT. Its protein is CASSPRTGNTEAFF.